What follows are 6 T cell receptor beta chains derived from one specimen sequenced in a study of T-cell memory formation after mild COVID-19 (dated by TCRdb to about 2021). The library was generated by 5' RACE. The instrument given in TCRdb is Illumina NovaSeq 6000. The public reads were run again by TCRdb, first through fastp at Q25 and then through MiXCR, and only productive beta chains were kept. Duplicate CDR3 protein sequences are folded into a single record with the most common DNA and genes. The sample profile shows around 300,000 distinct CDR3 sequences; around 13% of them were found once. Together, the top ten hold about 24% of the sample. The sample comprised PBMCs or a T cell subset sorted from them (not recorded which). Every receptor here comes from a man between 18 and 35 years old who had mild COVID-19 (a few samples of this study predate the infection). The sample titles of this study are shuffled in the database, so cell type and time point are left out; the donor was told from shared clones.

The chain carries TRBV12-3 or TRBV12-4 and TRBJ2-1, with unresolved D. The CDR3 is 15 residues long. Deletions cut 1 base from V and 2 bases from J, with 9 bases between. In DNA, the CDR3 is TGTGCCAGCAGTTTAGGGGCGTCGGCCTACAATGAGCAGTTCTTC. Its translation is CASSLGASAYNEQFF.

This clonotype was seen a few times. This CDR3 reads CASSPGLAGPKAFF. The CDR3 DNA is TGTGCCAGCAGTCCCGGTTTGGCAGGGCCGAAAGCTTTCTTT. The genes are TRBV7-9 and TRBJ1-1, with D possibly matching TRBD1 (5 bases). The CDR3 extends over 14 amino acids. The germline V gene encodes CDR1 SEHNR and CDR2 FQNEAQ (reference sequence). V was shortened by 6 bases and J by 9 bases, with 20 bases between the two germline ends. The full variable domain, in which reference TRBV7-9 and TRBJ1-1 provide the parts outside the CDR3, is DTGVSQNPRHKITKRGQNVTFRCDPISEHNRLYWYRQTLGQGPEFLTYFQNEAQLEKSRLLSDRFSAERPKGSFSTLEIQRTEQGDSAMYLCASSPGLAGPKAFFGQGTRLTVV.

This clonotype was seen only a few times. In nucleotides, the CDR3 is TGCAGCGTGCGACAGGGGTTGGATAAAGAGACCCAGTACTTC. This translates into CSVRQGLDKETQYF. This rearrangement joins TRBV29-1 to TRBJ2-5, with TRBD1 matching over 8 bases. The germline gives CDR1 SQVTM, CDR2 ANQGSEA. This CDR3 is 14 amino acids long. Trimming removed 6 bases from V and 3 bases from J; junction bases left unmatched: 9.

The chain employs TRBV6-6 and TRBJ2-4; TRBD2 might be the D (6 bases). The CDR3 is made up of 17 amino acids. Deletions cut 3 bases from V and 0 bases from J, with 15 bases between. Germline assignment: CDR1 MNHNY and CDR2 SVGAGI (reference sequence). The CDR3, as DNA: TGTGCCAGCAGTTATCATGGGAGGTCAATAGCCAAAAACATTCAGTACTTC. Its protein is CASSYHGRSIAKNIQYF.

The CDR3 is CASSSKGGYNEQFF. The DNA for the CDR3 is TGTGCCAGCAGCTCTAAAGGGGGGTACAATGAGCAGTTCTTC. The V gene is TRBV21-1, the J gene TRBJ2-1; the DNA was not compared with TRBD1, the D call given in the table. TRBV21-1 is assigned pseudogene status. The CDR3 totals 14 residues.

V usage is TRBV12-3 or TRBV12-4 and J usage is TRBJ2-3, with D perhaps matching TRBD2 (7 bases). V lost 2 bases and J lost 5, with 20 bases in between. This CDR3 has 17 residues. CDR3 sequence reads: CASSLRGAGAGVDTQYF. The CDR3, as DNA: TGTGCCAGCAGTTTACGGGGGGCAGGGGCGGGAGTAGATACGCAGTATTTT.